The clone carrying this T cell receptor beta chain was observed many times. The antigen is unknown. Primed by a sample-barcoded 5' primer and a J-beta primer mix, a second PCR proceeded for 7 to 11 cycles. TCRdb re-derived calls from the 5' RACE reads in MiXCR, one entry per CDR3 protein. The sample lists hundreds of thousands of distinct CDR3 sequences; approximately 52% were seen once. The data derive from a study of blood T cells in healthy people across ages. Study conclusions and caveats: While age rose, TCR beta diversity per million T cells dropped in a roughly linear way.

The source of this sequence is a woman aged 80 or over in good health. The sequenced sample consisted of blood.

DNA of the CDR3: TGTGCCAGCAGCTTAACAGCAAATAATGAGCAGTTCTTC. This encodes CASSLTANNEQFF. J is TRBJ2-1 and V is TRBV7-3; D gene uncertain. There are 13 residues in the CDR3. The germline CDR1 and CDR2 sequences are SGHTA and FQGTGA. V gave up 0 bases and J gave up 7 bases, with 7 bases separating them.